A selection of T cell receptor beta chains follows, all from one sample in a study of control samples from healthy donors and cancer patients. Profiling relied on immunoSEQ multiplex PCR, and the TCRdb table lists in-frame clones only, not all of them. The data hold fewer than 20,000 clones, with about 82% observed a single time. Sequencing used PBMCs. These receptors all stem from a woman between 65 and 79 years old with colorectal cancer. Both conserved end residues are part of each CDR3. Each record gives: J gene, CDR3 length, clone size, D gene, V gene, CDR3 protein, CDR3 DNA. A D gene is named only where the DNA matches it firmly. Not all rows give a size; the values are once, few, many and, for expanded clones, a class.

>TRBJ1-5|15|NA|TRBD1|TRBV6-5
CASSQLQGASQPQHF
TGTGCCAGCAGCCAGCTACAGGGGGCGAGTCAGCCCCAGCATTTT
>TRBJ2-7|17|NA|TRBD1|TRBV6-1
CASSDRAGGQGNYEQYF
TGTGCCAGCAGTGACCGAGCTGGGGGACAGGGGAACTACGAGCAGTACTTC
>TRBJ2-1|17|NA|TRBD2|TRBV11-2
CASSPIPTSGFYNEQFF
TGTGCCAGCAGCCCAATCCCGACTAGCGGTTTCTACAATGAGCAGTTCTTC
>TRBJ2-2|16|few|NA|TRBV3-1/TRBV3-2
CASSQVHTGRGGELFF
TGTGCCAGCAGCCAAGTCCACACAGGTCGTGGCGGGGAGCTGTTTTTT
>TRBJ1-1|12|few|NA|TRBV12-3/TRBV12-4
CASSLNRRKAFF
TGTGCCAGCAGTTTGAACAGAAGGAAGGCTTTCTTT
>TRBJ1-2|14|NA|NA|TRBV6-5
CASRQTDAPGRYTF
TGTGCCAGCCGGCAGACGGACGCTCCAGGGCGCTACACCTTC
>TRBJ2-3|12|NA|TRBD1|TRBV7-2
CASSFRGDTQYF
TGTGCCAGCAGCTTCAGGGGGGATACGCAGTATTTT
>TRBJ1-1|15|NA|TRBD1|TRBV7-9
CASSPGSTGRIEAFF
TGTGCCAGCAGCCCAGGCTCGACAGGGAGAATTGAAGCTTTCTTT
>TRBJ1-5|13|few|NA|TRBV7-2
CASSPELNQPQHF
TGTGCCAGCAGCCCCGAGCTGAATCAGCCCCAGCATTTT
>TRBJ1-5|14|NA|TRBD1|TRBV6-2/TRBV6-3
CASSYSVGGQPQHF
TGTGCCAGCAGTTACTCGGTAGGGGGCCAGCCCCAGCATTTT
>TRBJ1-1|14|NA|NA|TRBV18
CASLEGGKNTEAFF
TGTGCCAGCCTAGAAGGGGGGAAGAACACTGAAGCTTTCTTT
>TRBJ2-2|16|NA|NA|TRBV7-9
CASTPGAASNTGELFF
TGTGCCAGCACCCCTGGGGCAGCTAGTAACACCGGGGAGCTGTTTTTT
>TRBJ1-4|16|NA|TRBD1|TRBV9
CASSVEGTVTNEKLFF
TGTGCCAGCAGCGTAGAGGGGACAGTTACTAATGAAAAACTGTTTTTT
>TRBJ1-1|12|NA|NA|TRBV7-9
CASSFGDTEAFF
TGTGCCAGCAGCTTTGGGGACACTGAAGCTTTCTTT
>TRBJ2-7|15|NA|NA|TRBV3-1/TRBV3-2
CASSQGGGRVHEQYF
TGTGCCAGCAGCCAAGGAGGCGGCAGGGTCCACGAGCAGTACTTC
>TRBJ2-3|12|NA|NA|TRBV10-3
CAIRAATDTQYF
TGTGCCATCAGGGCGGCCACAGATACGCAGTATTTT